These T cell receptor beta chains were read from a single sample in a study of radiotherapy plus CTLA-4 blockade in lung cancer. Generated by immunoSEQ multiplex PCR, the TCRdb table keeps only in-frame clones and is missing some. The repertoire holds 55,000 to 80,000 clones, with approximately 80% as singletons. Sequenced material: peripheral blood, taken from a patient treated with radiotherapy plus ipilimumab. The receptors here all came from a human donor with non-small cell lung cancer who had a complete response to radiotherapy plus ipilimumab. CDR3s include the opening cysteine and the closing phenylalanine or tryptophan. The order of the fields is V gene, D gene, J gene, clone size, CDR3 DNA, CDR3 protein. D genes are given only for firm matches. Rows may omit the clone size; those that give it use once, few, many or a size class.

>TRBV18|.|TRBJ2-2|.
TGTGCCAGCTCAACTGGGGCCACCGGGGAGCTGTTTTTT
CASSTGATGELFF
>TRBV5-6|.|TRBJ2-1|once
TGTGCCAGCAGCTTGCCGGGACCTGATTTTGTAGAGCAGTTCTTC
CASSLPGPDFVEQFF
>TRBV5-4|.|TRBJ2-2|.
TGTGCCTTATCCCGTGAGGGGGTTAAAATCGGGGAGCTGTTTTTT
CALSREGVKIGELFF
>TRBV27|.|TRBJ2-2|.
TGTGCCAGCAGTCAGGTTATGGCGAACACCGGGGAGCTGTTTTTT
CASSQVMANTGELFF
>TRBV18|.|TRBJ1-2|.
TGTGCCAGCTCACCTTCCCCCCGGGGACAAATCTATGGCTACACCTTC
CASSPSPRGQIYGYTF
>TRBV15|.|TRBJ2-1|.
TGTGCCACCAGCAGTTGGTTGGGCCAGGGAAACAATGAGCAGTTCTTC
CATSSWLGQGNNEQFF
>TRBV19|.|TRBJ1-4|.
TGTGCCACTGCAGGTCTCGATGAAAAACTGTTTTTT
CATAGLDEKLFF
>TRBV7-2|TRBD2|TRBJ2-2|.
TGTGCCAGCAGCTTAGGTCTAGCGGGGAACACCGGGGAGCTGTTTTTT
CASSLGLAGNTGELFF
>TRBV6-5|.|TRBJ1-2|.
TGTGCCAGCAGTCAGGCGGGACTGATCTATGGCTACACCTTC
CASSQAGLIYGYTF
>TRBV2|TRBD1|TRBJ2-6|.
TGTGCCAGCAGTGAAGGGAACAGGGGAAGTGGGGCCAACGTCCTGACTTTC
CASSEGNRGSGANVLTF
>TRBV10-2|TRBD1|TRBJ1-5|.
TGCGCCAGCAGTGACCCGACAGGGGCCTACAATCAGCCCCAGCATTTT
CASSDPTGAYNQPQHF
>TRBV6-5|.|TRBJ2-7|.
TGTGCCAGCGGCAGGAGGAACGAGCAGTACTTC
CASGRRNEQYF
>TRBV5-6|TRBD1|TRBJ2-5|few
TGTGCCAGCAGCTTGGCCCGGGGACAGCAAGAGACCCAGTACTTC
CASSLARGQQETQYF
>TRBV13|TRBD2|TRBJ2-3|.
TGTGCCAGCAGCCCCGGACTAGCGGGGTCCTCGGGAGATACGCAGTATTTT
CASSPGLAGSSGDTQYF
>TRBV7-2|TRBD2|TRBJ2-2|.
TGTGCCAGCAGCCGGGGACTAGCGACCTACACCGGGGAGCTGTTTTTT
CASSRGLATYTGELFF
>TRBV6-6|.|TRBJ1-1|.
TGTGCCAGCACCCGGCAGCCAGAAGCTTTCTTT
CASTRQPEAFF
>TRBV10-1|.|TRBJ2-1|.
TGCGCCAGCAGTGGAGGCGGTGGATCCTACAATGAGCAGTTCTTC
CASSGGGGSYNEQFF
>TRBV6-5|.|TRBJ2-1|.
TGTGCCAGCAGGGGGGGGGACAGGTTTTCTGAGCAGTTCTTC
CASRGGDRFSEQFF
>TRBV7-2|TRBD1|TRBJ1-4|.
TGTGCCAGCGGAGAGACAGGGGTTAATGAAAAACTGTTTTTT
CASGETGVNEKLFF
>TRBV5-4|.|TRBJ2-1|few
TGTGCCAGCAGCGGGGACGAAAGGGCGTATGAGCAGTTCTTC
CASSGDERAYEQFF
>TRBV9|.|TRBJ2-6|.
TGTGCCAGCAGCGTGAGTCGTCACAGGGTCGGGGCCAACGTCCTGACTTTC
CASSVSRHRVGANVLTF
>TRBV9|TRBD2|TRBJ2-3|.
TGTGCCAGCAGCGTAGGTGGGGGGGGTAGCGGGAGGACAGATACGCAGTATTTT
CASSVGGGGSGRTDTQYF
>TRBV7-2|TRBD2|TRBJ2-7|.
TGTGCCAGCAGCTTGTGGACGGGGGGTGGCGAGCAGTACTTC
CASSLWTGGGEQYF
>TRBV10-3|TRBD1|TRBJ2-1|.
TGTGCCATCAGTGTATACGGGACAGCAGAAAATGAGCAGTTCTTC
CAISVYGTAENEQFF
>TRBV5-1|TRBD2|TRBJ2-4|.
TGCGCCAGCAGCTTGGATAGCGGGAGGGCTGGAAACATTCAGTACTTC
CASSLDSGRAGNIQYF
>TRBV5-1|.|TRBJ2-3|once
TGCGCCAGCAGCTCCTGGACTTCCACAGATACGCAGTATTTT
CASSSWTSTDTQYF
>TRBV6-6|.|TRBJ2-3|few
TGTGCCAGCAGTTACGGGACTACAGATACGCAGTATTTT
CASSYGTTDTQYF
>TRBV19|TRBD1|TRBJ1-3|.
TGTGCCAGTAGGTGGCAGGGGGCCTCCGGAAACACCATATATTTT
CASRWQGASGNTIYF
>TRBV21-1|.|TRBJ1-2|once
TGTGCCAGCAGCAAAGCCCGGGGACAAAACTATGGCTACACCTTC
CASSKARGQNYGYTF
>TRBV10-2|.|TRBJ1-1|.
TGCGCCAGCCAGAGTTTAGACAGCGACACTGAAGCTTTCTTT
CASQSLDSDTEAFF
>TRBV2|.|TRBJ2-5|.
TGTGCCAGCAGCCCGGGGTCCAGGGAGACCCAGTACTTC
CASSPGSRETQYF
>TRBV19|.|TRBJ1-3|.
TGTGCCAGTAGTACCCTCGACAACTCTGGAAACACCATATATTTT
CASSTLDNSGNTIYF
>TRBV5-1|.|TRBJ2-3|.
TGCGCCAGCAGCTTGCGGCGGGTGGAGGCAGATACGCAGTATTTT
CASSLRRVEADTQYF
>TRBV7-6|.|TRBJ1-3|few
TGTGCCAGCAGCTTAAACACCGGAAACACCATATATTTT
CASSLNTGNTIYF
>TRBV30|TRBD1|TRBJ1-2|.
TGTGCCGGCACAGGGGAGGACTACACCTTC
CAGTGEDYTF
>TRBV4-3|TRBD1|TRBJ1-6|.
TGCGCCAGCAGCCAAGACGGGACAGCGGATTCACCCCTCCACTTT
CASSQDGTADSPLHF
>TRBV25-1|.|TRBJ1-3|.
TGTGCCACCTCTAACCCGCGGGGGCCAGGAAACACCATATATTTT
CATSNPRGPGNTIYF
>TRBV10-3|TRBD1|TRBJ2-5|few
TGTGCCATCAGCGGGGACAGGGGGCGCCAGGAGACCCAGTACTTC
CAISGDRGRQETQYF
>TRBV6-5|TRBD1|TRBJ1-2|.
TGTGCCAGCAGTTACGGGACAGGGGGTTATGGCTACACCTTC
CASSYGTGGYGYTF
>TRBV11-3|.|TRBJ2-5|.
TGTGCCAGCAGCCCCCCCGGAAACCAAGAGACCCAGTACTTC
CASSPPGNQETQYF
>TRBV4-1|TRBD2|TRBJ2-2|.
TGCGCCAGCAGCCAAAGACTAGCGGGAGGTCCCCCCGGGGAGCTGTTTTTT
CASSQRLAGGPPGELFF
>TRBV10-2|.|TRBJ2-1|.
TGCGCCACTCTACTGCCCCTAGCGAGCTCCTACAATGAGCAGTTCTTC
CATLLPLASSYNEQFF
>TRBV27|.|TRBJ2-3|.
TGTGCCAGCAGTTACACCGCAGGGGTTAGCACAGATACGCAGTATTTT
CASSYTAGVSTDTQYF
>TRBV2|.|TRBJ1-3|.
TGTGCCAGCAGTAGGCCAGGCGTCTCTGGAAACACCATATATTTT
CASSRPGVSGNTIYF
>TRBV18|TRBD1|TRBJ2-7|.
TGTGCCAGCTCATCGGGACAGGACTACGAGCAGTACTTC
CASSSGQDYEQYF